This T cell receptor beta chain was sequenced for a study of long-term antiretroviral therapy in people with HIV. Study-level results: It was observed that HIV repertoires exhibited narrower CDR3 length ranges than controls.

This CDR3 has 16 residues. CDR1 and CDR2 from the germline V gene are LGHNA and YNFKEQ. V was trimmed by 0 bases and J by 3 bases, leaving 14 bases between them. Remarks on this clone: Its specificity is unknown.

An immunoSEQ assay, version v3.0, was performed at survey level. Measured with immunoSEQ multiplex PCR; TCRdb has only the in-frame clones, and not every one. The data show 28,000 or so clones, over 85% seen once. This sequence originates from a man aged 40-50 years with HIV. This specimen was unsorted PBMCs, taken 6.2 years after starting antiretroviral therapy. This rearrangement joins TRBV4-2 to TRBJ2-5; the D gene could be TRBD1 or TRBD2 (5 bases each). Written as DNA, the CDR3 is TGTGCCAGCAGCCAAGATGAACGGGGCGGTGAAGAGACCCAGTACTTC. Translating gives CASSQDERGGEETQYF.